The clone carrying this T cell receptor beta chain was recorded a few times. Antigen: not known. Combining a sample-barcoded 5' primer with a J-beta primer mix, a second PCR ran for roughly 7 to 11 cycles. Via MiXCR, TCRdb re-called the 5' RACE reads, giving one row per CDR3 protein. The profile shows approximately 830,000 distinct CDR3 sequences, approximately 67% of them singletons. The data stem from a study of blood T cells in healthy people across ages. Study results and limitations: Those diversity estimates obtained from one million T cells were thought to be underestimates.

Trimming removed 6 bases from V and 0 bases from J; junction bases left unmatched: 5. The V gene's germline CDR1 is ENHRY and CDR2 SYGVKD. CDR3 size: 15 residues. The TCR was taken from a man in his thirties or forties in good health. Source material: blood. The J gene is TRBJ2-3, the V gene TRBV10-3, with 8 nucleotides matching TRBD2. CDR3 amino acids: CAIRKSGGSTDTQYF. The CDR3 DNA sequence: TGTGCCATCAGAAAATCGGGGGGGAGCACAGATACGCAGTATTTT.